The 4 T cell receptor beta chains given below trace back to one sample, sequenced in a study of T cell changes during pregnancy in multiple sclerosis (dated by TCRdb to about 2019). The library relied on the immunoSEQ multiplex PCR assay. TCRdb mirrors the immuneACCESS table, restricted to in-frame sequences. Some clones are absent from its copies; in checked studies, under half trace to an unresolved V gene, and the reason for the others is unknown. Across this sample there are 55,000 to 65,000 clones, with over 80% seen only once. The top ten hold approximately 1% of the sample. The sample consisted of peripheral blood, taken in the first trimester of pregnancy. The source of these receptors is a female donor in good health, enrolled as a control in a pregnancy study.

The CDR3 DNA reads TGTGCCAGCAGCCTCTCCGGGGAGCTGTTTTTT. This codes for CASSLSGELFF. This chain links TRBV7-8 with TRBJ2-2; D is ambiguous. This CDR3 has 11 residues. The germline CDR1 and CDR2 sequences are SGHVS and FQNEAQ. Trimming shortened V by 5 bases and J by 6 bases, and 4 bases separated the two germline ends. Complete variable domain (other parts from reference TRBV7-8 and TRBJ2-2): GAGVSQSPRYKVAKRGQDVALRCDPISGHVSLFWYQQALGQGPEFLTYFQNEAQLDKSGLPSDRFFAERPEGSVSTLKIQRTQQEDSAVYLCASSLSGELFFGEGSRLTVL.

This chain connects TRBV15 to TRBJ2-2, with a tentative D call TRBD2 (5 bases). The CDR3 spans 15 residues. V was pared by 8 bases and J by 4 bases, with 17 bases between. Germline V gives CDR1 LNHNV, CDR2 YYDKDF (reference sequence). The CDR3 sequence is CATRGLGSGTGELFF. The CDR3 nucleotides are TGTGCCACCCGGGGTTTGGGGAGTGGCACCGGGGAGCTGTTTTTT.

The chain has TRBV18 and TRBJ1-2; possible D gene TRBD1, 5 bases. V lost 4 bases to trimming and J lost 4 bases, with 10 bases between them. CDR3 length: 13 amino acids. The germline gives CDR1 KGHSH, CDR2 LQKENI. Written as DNA, the CDR3 is TGTGCCAGCTCACGGGGCGACGGCTATGGCTACACCTTC. Amino acids: CASSRGDGYGYTF.

This CDR3 is CASSPPGGTEAFF. CDR3 sequence (DNA): TGTGCCAGCTCACCACCGGGGGGCACTGAAGCTTTCTTT. The rearrangement uses TRBV18 and TRBJ1-1; the D gene is possibly TRBD1 (5 bases). Between the trimmed V and J ends, which lost 0 bases and 4 bases, there was a span of 6 bases. Per the germline V gene, CDR1 is KGHSH and CDR2 is LQKENI. The CDR3 is made up of 13 amino acids.